This T cell receptor (beta chain) comes out of a study of T-cell memory formation after mild COVID-19. The wider study: For the most part, TCR clusters were specific to one donor.

Trimming stripped 2 bases from V and 0 bases from J, with 10 bases between. The CDR3 loop spans 15 amino acids. Germline CDR1 ENHRY, CDR2 SYGVKD. The authors produced TCR alpha and TCR beta cDNA libraries with sample barcodes and UMIs by 5'RACE using constant-segment primers. TCRdb passed the 5' RACE reads through MiXCR, listing each CDR3 protein once. The table includes approximately 260,000 distinct CDR3 sequences, 16% detected once. What was sequenced was PBMCs or a T cell subset sorted from them (not recorded which). The genes are TRBV10-3 and TRBJ1-2, with D uncertain. This clonotype was obtained from a man younger than 35 who had mild COVID-19 (a few samples of this study predate the infection). Cell type and time point are not known. This chain's CDR3 is CAISEGGPTNYGYTF. The CDR3 coding sequence is TGTGCCATCAGTGAGGGCGGTCCGACTAACTATGGCTACACCTTC.